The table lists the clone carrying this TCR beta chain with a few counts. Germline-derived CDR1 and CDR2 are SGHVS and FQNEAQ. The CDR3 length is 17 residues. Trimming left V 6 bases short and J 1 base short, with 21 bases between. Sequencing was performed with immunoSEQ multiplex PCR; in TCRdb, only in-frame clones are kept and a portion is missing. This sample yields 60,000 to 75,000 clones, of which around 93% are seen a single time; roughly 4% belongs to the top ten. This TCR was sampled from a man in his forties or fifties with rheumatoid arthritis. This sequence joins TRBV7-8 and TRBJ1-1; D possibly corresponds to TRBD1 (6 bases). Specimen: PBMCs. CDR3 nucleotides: TGTGCCAGCAGTAGACCCCCGGGAAGGGGGGAGAACACTGAAGCTTTCTTT. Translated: CASSRPPGRGENTEAFF. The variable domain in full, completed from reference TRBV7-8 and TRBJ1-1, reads GAGVSQSPRYKVAKRGQDVALRCDPISGHVSLFWYQQALGQGPEFLTYFQNEAQLDKSGLPSDRFFAERPEGSVSTLKIQRTQQEDSAVYLCASSRPPGRGENTEAFFGQGTRLTVV.